These 10 T cell receptor beta chains came from one sample sequenced in a study of cytomegalovirus exposure and HLA in healthy donors. Primers for the PCR totalled 60 Vbeta and 13 Jbeta. Profiling relied on immunoSEQ multiplex PCR, and the TCRdb table lists in-frame clones only, not all of them. The sample lists 150,000 to 200,000 clones, about three quarters seen once, with about 3.1% in the top ten. The sequencing input was PBMCs. These receptors originate from a female donor in good health and CMV-seronegative.

CDR3 nucleotide sequence: TGTGCCAGCAGCAGTGGACAGGGCGAACTTGAAGCTTTCTTT. This codes for CASSSGQGELEAFF. The V gene is TRBV7-3, the J gene TRBJ1-1; 8 bases fit TRBD1. V was pared by 5 bases and J by 7 bases, with 9 bases of the junction left unmatched. There are 14 residues in the CDR3. Per the germline V gene, CDR1 is SGHTA and CDR2 is FQGTGA.

The genes are TRBV5-4 and TRBJ1-2; 8 nucleotides agree with TRBD1. The germline V gene has CDR1 SGHNT and CDR2 YYREEE (reference sequence). Germline trimming cut 2 bases from V and 5 bases from J; bases unmatched to any gene: 5. The CDR3 loop spans 14 amino acids. CDR3 nucleotides: TGTGCCAGCAGCTTTCAGGGGGCAGATTATGGCTACACCTTC. This gives the protein CASSFQGADYGYTF.

The rearrangement joins TRBV9 to TRBJ2-1; 8 bases align to TRBD2. Per germline, CDR1 SGDLS and CDR2 YYNGEE. The CDR3 is 15 amino acids. The trim removed 1 base at V and 7 bases at J, leaving 7 bases unmatched. The CDR3 sequence: CASSVRLAGGNEQFF. CDR3 coding DNA: TGTGCCAGCAGCGTACGTCTAGCGGGTGGGAATGAGCAGTTCTTC.

This chain links TRBV19 with TRBJ1-2, with D perhaps matching TRBD1 (5 bases). V was clipped by 7 bases and J by 4 bases, with 16 bases between them. There are 14 residues in the CDR3. Germline lookup yields CDR1 LNHDA and CDR2 SQIVND (reference sequence). The CDR3 reads CASTVGGTLYGYTF. CDR3 DNA sequence: TGTGCCAGTACTGTCGGCGGGACGCTCTATGGCTACACCTTC.

The rearrangement joins TRBV7-8 to TRBJ1-2; D not resolved. V was cut by 5 bases and J by 11 bases, with 18 bases left in between. This CDR3 contains 13 residues. The germline gives CDR1 SGHVS, CDR2 FQNEAQ. The CDR3 loop reads CASSPREGSRYTF. The CDR3 coding sequence is TGTGCCAGCAGCCCCCGTGAGGGCAGTCGGTACACCTTC.

J is TRBJ2-2 and V is TRBV30, with TRBD2 matching over 13 bases. CDR3 length equals 16 residues. Germline V gene sequence: CDR1 GTSNPN, CDR2 SVGIG (reference sequence). Trimming removed 5 bases from V and 6 bases from J; junction bases left unmatched: 9. The CDR3 DNA reads TGTGCCTGGGGCCCCAGGACTAGCGGGAGCCCCGGGGAGCTGTTTTTT. Translating gives CAWGPRTSGSPGELFF.

The V call is TRBV7-3, the J call TRBJ2-7; TRBD2 matches 10 bases. With V trimmed by 2 bases and J by 0 bases, 4 bases remained unmatched. The length of the CDR3 is 16 residues. Germline-derived CDR1 and CDR2 are SGHTA and FQGTGA. CDR3 sequence reads: CASSLVASGSSYEQYF. The CDR3 coding sequence is TGTGCCAGCAGCTTAGTGGCTAGCGGGAGCTCCTACGAGCAGTACTTC.

J is TRBJ2-7 and V is TRBV2; D ambiguous. This CDR3 has 14 residues. Germline values: CDR1 SNHLY, CDR2 FYNNEI. Trimming shortened V by 6 bases and J by 3 bases, and 15 bases separated the two germline ends. The DNA for the CDR3 is TGTGCCAGCAGGGTAGACCTGACTGGCTACGAGCAGTACTTC. It yields the protein CASRVDLTGYEQYF.

CDR3 region: CASSFGQGFVGGELFF. The CDR3 nucleotides are TGTGCCAGCAGCTTTGGACAGGGGTTTGTCGGCGGGGAGCTGTTTTTT. The chain carries TRBV5-6 and TRBJ2-2; 9 bases are a match to TRBD1. Germline assignment: CDR1 SGHDT and CDR2 YYEEEE. Unmatched junction bases numbered 9, after V lost 2 bases and J lost 7 bases. This CDR3 region has 16 residues.

The chain links TRBV7-9 to TRBJ1-2; a possible D gene is TRBD1 (5 bases). The V end lost 2 bases, the J end lost 2 bases, and 9 bases lay between the germline ends. CDR3 size: 14 residues. The germline gives CDR1 SEHNR, CDR2 FQNEAQ (reference sequence). The CDR3: CASSLFGGNYGYTF. The CDR3 DNA follows: TGTGCCAGCAGCTTATTTGGGGGGAACTATGGCTACACCTTC.